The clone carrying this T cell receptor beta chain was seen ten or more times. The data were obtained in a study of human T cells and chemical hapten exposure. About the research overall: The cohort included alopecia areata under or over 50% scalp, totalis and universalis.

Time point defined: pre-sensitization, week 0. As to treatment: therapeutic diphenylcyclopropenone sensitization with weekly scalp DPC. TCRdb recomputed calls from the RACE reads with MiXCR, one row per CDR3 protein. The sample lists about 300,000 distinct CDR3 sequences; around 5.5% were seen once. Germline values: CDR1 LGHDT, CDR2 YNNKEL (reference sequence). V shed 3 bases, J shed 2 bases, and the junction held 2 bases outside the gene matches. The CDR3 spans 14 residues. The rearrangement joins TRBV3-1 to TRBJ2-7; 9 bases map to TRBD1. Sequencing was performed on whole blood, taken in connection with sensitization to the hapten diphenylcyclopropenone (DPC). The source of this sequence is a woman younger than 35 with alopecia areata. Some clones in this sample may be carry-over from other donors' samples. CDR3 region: CASSQDRGPYEQYF. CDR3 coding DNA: TGTGCCAGCAGCCAGGACAGGGGTCCCTACGAGCAGTACTTC.